This passage covers 30 T cell receptor beta chains from one sample sequenced in a study of blood T cell repertoires in COVID-19. The table came from immunoSEQ multiplex PCR; TCRdb's copy has only in-frame clones and leaves some out. The sample records about 120,000 clones, roughly 91% being singletons. The sample was peripheral blood. The receptors shown here come from a human donor in a cohort sampled during active COVID-19.

V is TRBV7-6 and J is TRBJ2-5; D ambiguous. Germline V gene sequence: CDR1 SGHVS, CDR2 FNYEAQ. This CDR3 has 15 residues. Trimming pared 1 base from V and 1 base from J, leaving 10 bases between. CDR3 sequence (DNA): TGTGCCAGCAGCTTAGATGTGGGCCCCCAAGAGACCCAGTACTTC. Its protein is CASSLDVGPQETQYF.

The chain is built from TRBV6-5 and TRBJ1-2; 7 bases are shared with TRBD1. The trim removed 7 bases at V and 5 bases at J, leaving 4 bases unmatched. Germline-derived CDR1 and CDR2 are MNHEY and SVGAGI. The CDR3 totals 12 residues. The chain's CDR3 is CASNQGGYGYTF. The DNA of the CDR3 is TGTGCCAGCAACCAGGGGGGTTATGGCTACACCTTC.

The CDR3 is CASSPPTGSGNYGYTF. In DNA form, the CDR3 reads TGTGCCAGCTCACCACCCACAGGGTCAGGGAACTATGGCTACACCTTC. V gene TRBV18 combines with J gene TRBJ1-2; D is perhaps TRBD1 (6 bases). Germline V gene sequence: CDR1 KGHSH, CDR2 LQKENI. Trimming cost V 0 bases and J 2 bases, with 13 bases left between them. CDR3 length: 16 residues.

The V and J genes are TRBV15 and TRBJ1-6, with D perhaps matching TRBD1 (6 bases). The V end was cut by 5 bases, the J end by 0 bases, with 17 bases between. The CDR3 is 18 residues long. CDR1 and CDR2 (germline): LNHNV, YYDKDF (reference sequence). CDR3 sequence (DNA): TGTGCCACCAGCGCGGGGGCAGGGGTACGCTCCTATAATTCACCCCTCCACTTT. This encodes CATSAGAGVRSYNSPLHF. Full variable domain (missing parts from reference TRBV15 and TRBJ1-6): DAMVIQNPRYQVTQFGKPVTLSCSQTLNHNVMYWYQQKSSQAPKLLFHYYDKDFNNEADTPDNFQSRRPNTSFCFLDIRSPGLGDTAMYLCATSAGAGVRSYNSPLHFGNGTRLTVT.

In this sample, this clone turned up a few times. The chain combines TRBV19 with TRBJ1-1, with 8 nucleotides matching TRBD1. CDR3 length: 15 amino acids. Germline-derived CDR1 and CDR2 are LNHDA and SQIVND (reference sequence). The V segment lost 5 bases and the J segment 6 bases; nucleotides outside the gene matches: 11. This chain's CDR3 is CASSPWTGRGAEAFF. CDR3 in DNA: TGTGCCAGTAGTCCTTGGACAGGGCGCGGGGCTGAAGCTTTCTTT. Combining the CDR3 with reference TRBV19 and TRBJ1-1 gives the whole variable domain DGGITQSPKYLFRKEGQNVTLSCEQNLNHDAMYWYRQDPGQGLRLIYYSQIVNDFQKGDIAEGYSVSREKKESFPLTVTSAQKNPTAFYLCASSPWTGRGAEAFFGQGTRLTVV.

This sequence joins TRBV15 and TRBJ2-5; 7 positions agree with TRBD1. Unmatched junction bases numbered 4, after V lost 4 bases and J lost 5 bases. The CDR3 is 13 amino acids. Germline CDR1 LNHNV, CDR2 YYDKDF (reference sequence). CDR3 sequence (DNA): TGTGCCACCAGCAAACAGGGGTTGGAGACCCAGTACTTC. Translating it yields CATSKQGLETQYF.

The chain uses TRBV20-1 and TRBJ1-1; tentative D call: TRBD1 (6 bases). The V end lost 3 bases, the J end lost 11 bases, and 28 bases lay between the germline ends. Germline assignment: CDR1 DFQATT and CDR2 SNEGSKA (reference sequence). The CDR3 runs 16 residues. The CDR3 DNA follows: TGCAGTGCTAGTTGGCAAGCGGAAACTACAGGGCGATTGGCTTTCTTT. Its translation is CSASWQAETTGRLAFF.

J is TRBJ2-7 and V is TRBV4-1, with D perhaps matching TRBD2 (5 bases). CDR1 MGHRA and CDR2 YSYEKL come from the germline V gene. V dropped 4 bases and J dropped 0 bases, with 19 bases sitting between them. This CDR3 contains 17 residues. The CDR3 DNA sequence: TGCGCCAGCAGCCCAAACTCCGCCGGGAAGGGCTCCTACGAGCAGTACTTC. Its translation is CASSPNSAGKGSYEQYF.

V gene TRBV6-6 combines with J gene TRBJ1-5, with 7 bases aligning to TRBD1. With V trimmed by 7 bases and J by 4 bases, 13 bases remained unmatched. The CDR3 consists of 16 residues. Germline assignment: CDR1 MNHNY and CDR2 SVGAGI (reference sequence). The chain's CDR3 is CASTRGGTVKNQPQHF. The CDR3 DNA follows: TGTGCCAGCACTAGAGGGGGGACAGTCAAGAATCAGCCCCAGCATTTT.

The count of this clone is one. The V and J genes are TRBV19 and TRBJ1-5, with TRBD1 identical over 11 bases. The CDR3 runs 15 residues. With 6 bases clipped from V and 7 bases from J, the junction kept 8 bases outside the gene matches. Germline V gene data show CDR1 as LNHDA and CDR2 as SQIVND (reference sequence). CDR3 in amino acids: CASSPGDRGYQPQHF. DNA of the CDR3: TGTGCCAGTAGCCCGGGGGACAGGGGGTACCAGCCCCAGCATTTT. Together with reference TRBV19 and TRBJ1-5, the CDR3 gives the full variable domain: DGGITQSPKYLFRKEGQNVTLSCEQNLNHDAMYWYRQDPGQGLRLIYYSQIVNDFQKGDIAEGYSVSREKKESFPLTVTSAQKNPTAFYLCASSPGDRGYQPQHFGDGTRLSIL.

This chain uses TRBV5-1 with TRBJ2-6, with 11 bases fitting TRBD1. The CDR3 contains 16 residues. V was pared by 6 bases and J by 1 base, with 3 bases of the junction left unmatched. CDR1 is SGHRS, CDR2 YFSETQ, per germline. The CDR3 region has the DNA TGCGCCAGCACGGACAGGGGGCAATCTGGGGCCAACGTCCTGACTTTC. Its translation: CASTDRGQSGANVLTF.

The chain uses TRBV18 and TRBJ2-2; D uncertain. V lost 2 bases and J 6 bases, leaving 10 bases between the germline ends. CDR1 is KGHSH, CDR2 LQKENI, per germline. The CDR3 sequence is 14 residues long. The CDR3 DNA sequence: TGTGCCAGCTCACCAGATCTAGGATCCGGGGAGCTGTTTTTT. The encoded protein is CASSPDLGSGELFF.

The chain is built from TRBV27 and TRBJ2-1; D is ambiguous. CDR3 length: 11 amino acids. Trimming left V 5 bases short and J 8 bases short, with 7 bases between. Germline loops: CDR1 MNHEY, CDR2 SMNVEV (reference sequence). The CDR3 spells CASSHNYEQFF. The CDR3 coding sequence is TGTGCCAGCAGTCACAATTATGAGCAGTTCTTC.

V is TRBV5-6 and J is TRBJ2-7, with D perhaps TRBD2 (5 bases). The CDR3 contains 13 residues. Germline CDR1 and CDR2: SGHDT and YYEEEE. V was clipped by 3 bases and J by 0 bases, with 7 bases between them. The CDR3 nucleotides read TGTGCCAGCAGCTGGGAGCCCTCCTACGAGCAGTACTTC. It specifies CASSWEPSYEQYF.

The chain carries TRBV10-1 and TRBJ2-7, with TRBD2 identical over 15 bases. The V and J ends lost 6 bases and 4 bases, in that order; junction bases with no gene match: 10. The CDR3 length is 17 residues. Per the germline V gene, CDR1 is WNHNN and CDR2 is SYGVQD (reference sequence). The CDR3 loop is CASSGLAGGPREYEQYF. In DNA, the CDR3 is TGCGCCAGCAGCGGACTAGCGGGAGGGCCTCGGGAATACGAGCAGTACTTC.

This chain uses TRBV19 with TRBJ1-5; TRBD1 might be the D (6 bases). With 11 bases removed from V and 3 bases from J, the gap between germline ends came to 17 bases. Germline CDR1 and CDR2: LNHDA and SQIVND (reference sequence). This CDR3 has 14 residues. Here the CDR3 DNA reads TGTGCCGGGTCAGACAGGAGGTCCAATCAGCCCCAGCATTTT. Protein sequence: CAGSDRRSNQPQHF.

The chain uses TRBV14 and TRBJ2-3; 8 nucleotides agree with TRBD2. CDR3 length: 18 amino acids. The germline V gene has CDR1 SGHDN and CDR2 FVKESK. V shed 1 base, J shed 5 bases, and the junction held 14 bases outside the gene matches. In nucleotides, the CDR3 is TGTGCCAGCAGCCAAGGCGTTCTAGCGGGTTCCGGGGAAGATACGCAGTATTTT. This encodes CASSQGVLAGSGEDTQYF.

The chain joins TRBV4-1 to TRBJ2-7; the D gene is possibly TRBD2 (6 bases). Germline V gene lookup returns CDR1 MGHRA and CDR2 YSYEKL. V lost 1 base and J 5 bases, leaving 15 bases between the germline ends. The CDR3 sequence is 15 residues long. CDR3 amino acids: CASSQVGLRSNEQYF. The CDR3 region has the DNA TGCGCCAGCAGCCAAGTCGGACTACGCTCGAACGAGCAGTACTTC.

The chain has TRBV6-5 and TRBJ2-3; D gene ambiguous. V dropped 9 bases and J dropped 5 bases, with 9 bases sitting between them. The CDR3 has 11 residues. The germline V gene encodes CDR1 MNHEY and CDR2 SVGAGI. The CDR3 protein is CASLLIDTQYF. CDR3 sequence (DNA): TGTGCCAGTCTCCTTATAGATACGCAGTATTTT.

The V call is TRBV7-2, the J call TRBJ1-5; a possible D gene is TRBD1 (5 bases). The CDR3 extends over 15 amino acids. V lost 3 bases, J lost 0 bases, and 9 bases lay in between. Germline V CDR1 and CDR2: SGHTA, FQGNSA. CDR3 DNA sequence: TGTGCCAGCAGCTTTACCCAGGGTAGCAATCAGCCCCAGCATTTT. This sequence encodes CASSFTQGSNQPQHF.

The chain's CDR3 is CASSARGRRKETQYF. In DNA form, the CDR3 reads TGCGCCAGCAGCGCCCGAGGGCGGAGGAAAGAGACCCAGTACTTC. The chain employs TRBV4-1 and TRBJ2-5; a weak D match, TRBD2 (5 bases). The germline gives CDR1 MGHRA, CDR2 YSYEKL. Trimming removed 5 bases at V and 3 bases at J, with 16 bases between. There are 15 residues in the CDR3.

This chain links TRBV9 with TRBJ1-1; TRBD1 agrees at 7 bases. V shed 3 bases, J shed 0 bases, and the junction held 8 bases outside the gene matches. Germline V gene data show CDR1 as SGDLS and CDR2 as YYNGEE. The CDR3 totals 16 residues. CDR3 region: CASSAGDSLMNTEAFF. CDR3 sequence (DNA): TGTGCCAGCAGCGCCGGGGACAGCCTCATGAACACTGAAGCTTTCTTT.

This clone showed up just once. The V gene is TRBV12-5, the J gene TRBJ2-1; TRBD2 aligns across 10 bases. Germline V gene lookup returns CDR1 LGHNT and CDR2 FRNRAP. This CDR3 has 16 residues. Losses at the gene ends were 1 base for V and 5 bases for J; bases not matched to a gene: 5. CDR3: CASGLGGTSVDNEQFF. In DNA form, the CDR3 reads TGTGCTAGTGGTTTGGGCGGGACTAGCGTCGACAATGAGCAGTTCTTC.

The chain recombines TRBV28 with TRBJ2-1; D gene ambiguous. Germline V CDR1 and CDR2: MDHEN, SYDVKM. Trimming removed 4 bases from V and 9 bases from J, with 13 bases in between. CDR3 length: 13 amino acids. CDR3 residues: CASSYSLIPEQFF. The DNA of the CDR3 is TGTGCCAGCAGTTACTCGTTGATCCCTGAGCAGTTCTTC.

The rearrangement uses TRBV3-1 (or the pseudogene TRBV3-2) and TRBJ2-5; 9 positions agree with TRBD2. CDR3 length: 16 residues. In germline, CDR1 is LGHDT, CDR2 YNNKEL (reference sequence). V dropped 1 base and J dropped 5; count of bases not matched to a gene: 8. Here the CDR3 reads CASSQASGTSSETQYF. The CDR3 DNA is TGTGCCAGCAGCCAAGCCTCCGGGACTAGCAGTGAGACCCAGTACTTC.

In nucleotides, the CDR3 is TGTGCCAGCAGCTGGACTAGCGGGGGGTCGTCCACCGGGGAGCTGTTTTTT. This gives the protein CASSWTSGGSSTGELFF. The chain carries TRBV5-8 and TRBJ2-2; 14 bases are shared with TRBD2. J lost 4 bases, V lost 3 bases, and 5 bases had no gene match. This CDR3 contains 17 residues. CDR1 is SGHTS and CDR2 is YDEGEE in the germline V gene.

This chain links TRBV4-1 with TRBJ2-1; 12 bases map to TRBD2. Germline loops: CDR1 MGHRA, CDR2 YSYEKL. The CDR3 has 15 amino acids. The V gene end was trimmed by 8 bases and the J gene end by 7 bases; junction bases not matched to a gene: 9. CDR3 nucleotide sequence: TGCGCCAGCTCCCGACTAGCGGGGGCCCTGAATGAGCAGTTCTTC. It specifies CASSRLAGALNEQFF.

The rearrangement uses TRBV4-1 and TRBJ1-1; TRBD1 is a possible D gene (6 bases). V lost 1 base and J lost 1, with 10 bases in between. Germline V gene data show CDR1 as MGHRA and CDR2 as YSYEKL. CDR3 length: 15 residues. CDR3 sequence: CASSQGPGQNTEAFF. In DNA form, the CDR3 reads TGCGCCAGCAGCCAAGGTCCGGGACAGAACACTGAAGCTTTCTTT.

The chain carries TRBV10-3 and TRBJ2-7; D is perhaps TRBD1 (5 bases). Germline V gives CDR1 ENHRY, CDR2 SYGVKD. The CDR3 sequence is 14 residues long. Trimming shortened V by 7 bases and J by 5 bases, and 18 bases separated the two germline ends. This CDR3 is CAIMFGQGENEQYF. The CDR3 nucleotides read TGTGCCATCATGTTTGGGCAGGGCGAGAACGAGCAGTACTTC.

V usage is TRBV5-8 and J usage is TRBJ2-7; possible D gene TRBD1, 5 bases. CDR1 is SGHTS and CDR2 is YDEGEE in the germline V gene. This CDR3 has 15 residues. The V end was cut by 4 bases, the J end by 2 bases, with 16 bases between. CDR3 amino acids: CASSRAPTETYEQYF. The CDR3 bases are TGTGCCAGCAGCCGTGCCCCGACAGAAACCTACGAGCAGTACTTC.